Presented here are 12 T cell receptor beta chains from one specimen sequenced in a study of blood T cell repertoires in COVID-19. Here immunoSEQ multiplex PCR was the method, and the copy in TCRdb shows in-frame clones only, minus some. The table lists some 320,000 clones, about 91% of them singletons. The sample was peripheral blood. These TCRs come from a woman aged 25 to 39 who had recovered from COVID-19.

The chain couples TRBV4-2 to TRBJ1-4, with D unclear. Trimming pared 1 base from V and 5 bases from J, leaving 11 bases between. CDR1 is LGHNA and CDR2 is YNFKEQ in the germline V gene. The CDR3 consists of 15 residues. CDR3 sequence reads: CASSQVAGTNEKLFF. The CDR3 DNA is TGTGCCAGCAGCCAAGTAGCGGGTACGAATGAAAAACTGTTTTTT.

This clone was seen a handful of times. V gene TRBV7-3 combines with J gene TRBJ2-2; TRBD1 agrees at 9 bases. This CDR3 spans 15 amino acids. CDR1 and CDR2 (germline): SGHTA, FQGTGA. Losses at the gene ends were 5 bases for V and 6 bases for J; bases not matched to a gene: 7. This chain's CDR3 is CASSQGQGGSGELFF. As DNA, the CDR3 is TGTGCCAGCAGCCAGGGACAGGGAGGCTCCGGGGAGCTGTTTTTT.

The chain links TRBV11-3 to TRBJ2-2; D call uncertain. The CDR3 length is 13 residues. Germline CDR1 and CDR2: SGHNT and YENEEA. Trimming removed 0 bases at V and 6 bases at J, with 5 bases between. The CDR3 DNA follows: TGTGCCAGCAGCTTAGACCTTTCCGGGGAGCTGTTTTTT. It encodes CASSLDLSGELFF.

The chain uses TRBV3-1 (or the pseudogene TRBV3-2) and TRBJ2-7; the match to TRBD2 covers 8 bases. The CDR3 spans 13 residues. Unmatched junction bases numbered 0, after V lost 2 bases and J lost 3 bases. CDR1 LGHDT and CDR2 YNNKEL come from the germline V gene (reference sequence). The CDR3 reads CASSQTSGYEQYF. The CDR3 DNA follows: TGTGCCAGCAGCCAAACTAGCGGCTACGAGCAGTACTTC.

The gene calls are TRBV7-2 and TRBJ2-2; TRBD2 matches 7 bases. The CDR3 consists of 16 residues. Trimming removed 4 bases from V and 2 bases from J; junction bases left unmatched: 7. The V gene's germline CDR1 is SGHTA and CDR2 FQGNSA. The CDR3 loop is CASSSNRDYNTGELFF. For the CDR3, the DNA is TGTGCCAGCAGCTCCAACCGGGACTACAACACCGGGGAGCTGTTTTTT. The entire variable domain, with the rest obtained from reference TRBV7-2 and TRBJ2-2, is as follows: GAGVSQSPSNKVTEKGKDVELRCDPISGHTALYWYRQSLGQGLEFLIYFQGNSAPDKSGLPSDRFSAERTGGSVSTLTIQRTQQEDSAVYLCASSSNRDYNTGELFFGEGSRLTVL.

The chain combines TRBV3-1 (or the pseudogene TRBV3-2) with TRBJ1-3; 8 nucleotides align to TRBD1. V was pared by 5 bases and J by 5 bases, with 5 bases of the junction left unmatched. Per germline, CDR1 LGHDT and CDR2 YNNKEL (reference sequence). This CDR3 has 14 amino acids. CDR3 loop: CASSAGTGRNTIYF. The CDR3 coding sequence is TGTGCCAGCAGCGCCGGGACAGGTCGAAACACCATATATTTT.

Ten or more counts support this clone. V gene TRBV4-1 combines with J gene TRBJ1-2, with 7 bases that match TRBD1. V was clipped by 1 base and J by 0 bases; unmatched bases: 8. Germline CDR1 reads MGHRA; CDR2 reads YSYEKL. This CDR3 spans 17 amino acids. The CDR3 bases are TGCGCCAGCAGCCAAGCGTCCCGACAGGGTTCTAACTATGGCTACACCTTC. The encoded protein is CASSQASRQGSNYGYTF.

The V and J genes are TRBV13 and TRBJ1-1; D perhaps matches TRBD1 (5 bases). The germline V and J ends were trimmed by 4 bases and 8 bases, with 14 bases remaining between them. The CDR3 totals 13 residues. The germline V gene encodes CDR1 PRHDT and CDR2 FYEKMQ (reference sequence). The CDR3 sequence is CASSSYGTPEAFF. DNA of the CDR3: TGTGCCAGCAGCTCCTACGGGACTCCCGAAGCTTTCTTT.

This chain uses TRBV5-4 with TRBJ1-1, with 7 bases matching TRBD1. CDR1 and CDR2 (germline): SGHNT, YYREEE (reference sequence). Trimming cost V 2 bases and J 1 base; bases outside gene matches: 5. CDR3 size: 15 residues. CDR3 in DNA: TGTGCCAGCAGCTTAAAAGGGGGCCGGAACACTGAAGCTTTCTTT. It encodes CASSLKGGRNTEAFF.

This chain connects TRBV6-5 to TRBJ1-1, with 7 bases identical to TRBD1. CDR3 length: 12 amino acids. V lost 9 bases and J lost 6; bases outside the gene matches: 7. CDR1 and CDR2 (germline): MNHEY, SVGAGI. This CDR3 is CASREGAAEAFF. DNA for the CDR3: TGTGCCAGTAGAGAGGGGGCTGCTGAAGCTTTCTTT.

This chain connects TRBV4-2 to TRBJ2-5, with TRBD2 identical over 11 bases. The CDR3 is 16 amino acids. The ends lost 1 base at V and 5 bases at J; junction bases unmatched: 6. The germline CDR1 and CDR2 sequences are LGHNA and YNFKEQ. CDR3 nucleotides: TGTGCCAGCAGCCAAGCAGCTAGCGGGGGGTACGAGACCCAGTACTTC. It translates to CASSQAASGGYETQYF.

The chain couples TRBV28 to TRBJ1-5, with TRBD1 matching 10 bases. Germline V lookup: CDR1 MDHEN, CDR2 SYDVKM. V dropped 5 bases and J dropped 6; count of bases not matched to a gene: 10. This CDR3 comprises 16 residues. DNA for the CDR3: TGTGCCAGCAGTCTCCGGGACAGGGGTGCTGTTCAGCCCCAGCATTTT. It codes for CASSLRDRGAVQPQHF. The complete variable domain, with remaining parts taken from reference TRBV28 and TRBJ1-5, reads DVKVTQSSRYLVKRTGEKVFLECVQDMDHENMFWYRQDPGLGLRLIYFSYDVKMKEKGDIPEGYSVSREKKERFSLILESASTNQTSMYLCASSLRDRGAVQPQHFGDGTRLSIL.